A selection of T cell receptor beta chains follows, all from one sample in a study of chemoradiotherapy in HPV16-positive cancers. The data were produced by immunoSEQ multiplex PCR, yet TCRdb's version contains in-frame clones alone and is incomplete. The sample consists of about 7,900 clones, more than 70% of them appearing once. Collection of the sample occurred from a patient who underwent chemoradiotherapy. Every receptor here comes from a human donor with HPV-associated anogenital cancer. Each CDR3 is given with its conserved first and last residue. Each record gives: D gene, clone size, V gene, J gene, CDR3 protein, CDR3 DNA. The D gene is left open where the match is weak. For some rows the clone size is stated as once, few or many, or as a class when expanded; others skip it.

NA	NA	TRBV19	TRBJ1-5	CASTLEGVGNQPQHF	TGTGCCAGTACCCTTGAGGGGGTCGGCAATCAGCCCCAGCATTTT
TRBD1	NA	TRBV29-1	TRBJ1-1	CSATGGDSRGTEAFF	TGCAGCGCGACAGGGGGCGACTCGAGGGGCACTGAAGCTTTCTTT
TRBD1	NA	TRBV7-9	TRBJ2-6	CASSLAPGQGAGANVLTF	TGTGCCAGCAGCTTAGCGCCGGGACAGGGGGCTGGGGCCAACGTCCTGACTTTC
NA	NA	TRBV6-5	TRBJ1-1	CASSYPTGGTEAFF	TGTGCCAGCAGTTACCCCACTGGGGGCACTGAAGCTTTCTTT
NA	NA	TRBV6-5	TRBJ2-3	CASGSRLGGLDTQYF	TGTGCCAGCGGCTCAAGATTGGGGGGCCTAGATACGCAGTATTTT
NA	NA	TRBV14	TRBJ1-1	CASSQTLGLGTEAFF	TGTGCCAGCAGCCAAACCTTAGGACTGGGGACTGAAGCTTTCTTT
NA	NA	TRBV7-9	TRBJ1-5	CASSLGSSGGAGQPQHF	TGTGCCAGCAGCTTAGGATCATCCGGGGGCGCGGGTCAGCCCCAGCATTTT
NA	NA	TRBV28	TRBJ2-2	CASSRIGLDMTTGELFF	TGTGCCAGCAGCCGTATCGGCCTAGATATGACAACCGGGGAGCTGTTTTTT
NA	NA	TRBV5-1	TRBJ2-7	CASRDITGDEQYF	TGCGCCAGCCGGGACATTACGGGGGACGAGCAGTACTTC
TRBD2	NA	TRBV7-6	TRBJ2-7	CASSQSGVYEQYF	TGTGCCAGCAGCCAGAGCGGGGTCTACGAGCAGTACTTC
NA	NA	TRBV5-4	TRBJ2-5	CASSPPGNQETQYF	TGTGCCAGCAGCCCTCCGGGTAATCAAGAGACCCAGTACTTC
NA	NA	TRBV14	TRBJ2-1	CASSPVRSRGEQFF	TGTGCCAGCAGCCCTGTACGCTCTCGGGGTGAGCAGTTCTTC
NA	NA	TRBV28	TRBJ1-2	CASSPLTVNYGYTF	TGTGCCAGCAGTCCATTGACGGTGAACTATGGCTACACCTTC
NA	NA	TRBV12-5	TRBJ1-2	CASGLVRGNRVELSGYTF	TGTGCTAGTGGTTTGGTACGGGGGAACAGGGTAGAGCTGAGTGGCTACACCTTC
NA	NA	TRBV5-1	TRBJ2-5	CASSLASSSRETQYF	TGCGCCAGCAGCTTGGCCTCTTCTAGCCGGGAGACCCAGTACTTC
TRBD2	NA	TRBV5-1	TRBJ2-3	CASSWTGTSGDTQYF	TGCGCCAGCAGCTGGACCGGGACTAGCGGTGATACGCAGTATTTT
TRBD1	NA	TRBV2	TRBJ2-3	CASGDRARLNTQYF	TGTGCCAGCGGGGACAGGGCCCGTTTGAATACGCAGTATTTT
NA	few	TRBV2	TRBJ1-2	CASRVQGIGYGYTF	TGTGCCAGCAGAGTACAGGGAATAGGGTATGGCTACACCTTC
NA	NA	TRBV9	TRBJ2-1	CASSATWLAGLINEQFF	TGTGCCAGCAGCGCGACTTGGCTAGCCGGGTTAATCAATGAGCAGTTCTTC
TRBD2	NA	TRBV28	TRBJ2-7	CASTQAGALRYEQYF	TGTGCCAGCACCCAGGCGGGAGCCCTGCGATACGAGCAGTACTTC
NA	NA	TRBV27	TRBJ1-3	CASSLGVAPGNTIYF	TGTGCCAGCAGTTTAGGGGTGGCGCCCGGAAACACCATATATTTT
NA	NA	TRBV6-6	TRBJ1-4	CASSYRGGEKLFF	TGTGCCAGCAGTTACAGGGGGGGGGAAAAACTGTTTTTT
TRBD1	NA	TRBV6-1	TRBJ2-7	CASSESMSGGSYEQYF	TGTGCCAGCAGTGAAAGTATGTCAGGGGGCTCCTACGAGCAGTACTTC
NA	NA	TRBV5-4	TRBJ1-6	CASSFSRQTLNSPLHF	TGTGCCAGCAGTTTTAGCCGACAGACCCTTAATTCACCCCTCCACTTT
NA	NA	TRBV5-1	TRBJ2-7	CASSLGADGAYEQYF	TGCGCCAGCAGCCTAGGGGCGGACGGGGCCTACGAGCAGTACTTC
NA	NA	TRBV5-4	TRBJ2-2	CASSLGDSGIKSDRGELFF	TGTGCCAGCAGCTTGGGGGATAGCGGAATCAAGTCGGACCGAGGGGAGCTGTTTTTT
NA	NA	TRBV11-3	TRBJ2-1	CASSSVPSSGEQFF	TGTGCCAGCAGTTCGGTCCCCTCATCCGGCGAGCAGTTCTTC
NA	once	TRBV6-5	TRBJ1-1	CASSLGGGNTEAFF	TGTGCCAGCAGCCTAGGGGGGGGAAACACTGAAGCTTTCTTT
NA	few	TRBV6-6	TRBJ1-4	CASSYSGATNEKLFF	TGTGCCAGCAGTTACTCGGGAGCAACTAATGAAAAACTGTTTTTT
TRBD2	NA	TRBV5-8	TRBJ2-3	CASSSTAGAHTDTQYF	TGTGCCAGCAGCTCAACGGCGGGAGCGCACACAGATACGCAGTATTTT
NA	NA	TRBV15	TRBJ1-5	CATSRDWDSNQPQHF	TGTGCCACCAGCAGAGATTGGGATAGCAATCAGCCCCAGCATTTT
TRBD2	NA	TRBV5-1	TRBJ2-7	CASSLAAGESSYEQYF	TGCGCCAGCAGCTTGGCCGCGGGGGAGAGCTCCTACGAGCAGTACTTC
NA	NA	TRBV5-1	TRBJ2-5	CASSLAGGPQETQYF	TGCGCCAGCAGCTTGGCTGGGGGCCCACAAGAGACCCAGTACTTC
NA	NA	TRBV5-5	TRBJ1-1	CASSLAGRETEAFF	TGTGCCAGCAGCTTGGCCGGCAGGGAGACTGAAGCTTTCTTT